This T cell receptor (beta chain) is drawn from a study of cytomegalovirus exposure and HLA in healthy donors. Study outcomes and limitations: It was likely that a cluster of highly shared sequence variants was a sequencing artifact. Most TCR beta V segments were productive about 87% or about 30% of the time in an earlier analysis. Equally common other TCR beta chains were less clonally expanded than HLA-associated ones, a later analysis found.

Remarks on this clone: The antigen remains undetermined.

Germline CDR1 is MDHEN and CDR2 is SYDVKM. There are 15 residues in the CDR3. V was clipped by 4 bases and J by 3 bases; unmatched bases: 6. 13 Jbeta primers and 60 Vbeta primers were used for the PCR. Method: immunoSEQ multiplex PCR; TCRdb's copy keeps in-frame clones and lacks some. The sample data list about 130,000 clones. The chain couples TRBV28 to TRBJ1-5, with 7 bases aligning to TRBD1. The sequencing input was PBMCs. The receptor comes from a man in his forties or fifties in good health and CMV-seronegative. The CDR3 spells CASSWGQLYNQPQHF. CDR3 in DNA: TGTGCCAGCAGTTGGGGACAGTTATACAATCAGCCCCAGCATTTT.